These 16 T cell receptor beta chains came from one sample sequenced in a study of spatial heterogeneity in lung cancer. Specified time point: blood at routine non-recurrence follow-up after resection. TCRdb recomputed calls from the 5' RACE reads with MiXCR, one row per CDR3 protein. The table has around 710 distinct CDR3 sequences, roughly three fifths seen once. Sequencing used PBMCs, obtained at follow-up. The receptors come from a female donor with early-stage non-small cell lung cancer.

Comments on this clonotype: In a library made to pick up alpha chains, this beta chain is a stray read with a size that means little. The DNA of the CDR3 is TGCGCCAGCAGCCAAGATAATACGGGGACCTCCCTATACGAGCAGTACTTC. Encoded protein: CASSQDNTGTSLYEQYF. V gene TRBV4-1 combines with J gene TRBJ2-7; either TRBD1 or TRBD2 may fit D (5 bases each). V was clipped by 0 bases and J by 4 bases, with 19 bases between them. The CDR3 is 17 residues long. Germline CDR1 and CDR2: MGHRA and YSYEKL.

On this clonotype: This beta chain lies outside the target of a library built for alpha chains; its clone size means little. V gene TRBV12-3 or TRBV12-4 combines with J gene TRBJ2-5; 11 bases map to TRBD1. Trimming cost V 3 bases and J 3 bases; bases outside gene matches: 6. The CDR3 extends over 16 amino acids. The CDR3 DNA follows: TGTGCCAGCAGTTTCGGATCGGGACAGGGGGAAGAGACCCAGTACTTC. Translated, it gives CASSFGSGQGEETQYF.

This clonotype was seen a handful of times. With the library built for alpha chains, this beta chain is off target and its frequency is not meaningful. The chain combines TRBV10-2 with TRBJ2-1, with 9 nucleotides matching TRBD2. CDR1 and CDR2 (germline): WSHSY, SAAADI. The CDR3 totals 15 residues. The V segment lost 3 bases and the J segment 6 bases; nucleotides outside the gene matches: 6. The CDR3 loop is CASSDPPSGANEQFF. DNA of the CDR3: TGCGCCAGCAGTGACCCCCCTAGCGGGGCCAATGAGCAGTTCTTC.

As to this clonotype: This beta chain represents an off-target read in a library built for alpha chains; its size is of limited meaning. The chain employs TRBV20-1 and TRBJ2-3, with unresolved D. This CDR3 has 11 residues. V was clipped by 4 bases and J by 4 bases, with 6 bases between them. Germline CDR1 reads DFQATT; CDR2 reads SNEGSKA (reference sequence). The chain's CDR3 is CSANDADTQYF. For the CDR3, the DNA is TGCAGTGCTAACGATGCAGATACGCAGTATTTT.

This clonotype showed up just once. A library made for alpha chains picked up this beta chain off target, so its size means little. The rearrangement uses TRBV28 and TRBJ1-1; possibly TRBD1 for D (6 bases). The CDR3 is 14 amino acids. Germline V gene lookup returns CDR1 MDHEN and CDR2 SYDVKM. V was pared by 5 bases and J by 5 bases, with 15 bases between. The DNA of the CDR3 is TGTGCCAGCAGTCCTTGGGGGGCATCGACTGAAGCTTTCTTT. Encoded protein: CASSPWGASTEAFF.

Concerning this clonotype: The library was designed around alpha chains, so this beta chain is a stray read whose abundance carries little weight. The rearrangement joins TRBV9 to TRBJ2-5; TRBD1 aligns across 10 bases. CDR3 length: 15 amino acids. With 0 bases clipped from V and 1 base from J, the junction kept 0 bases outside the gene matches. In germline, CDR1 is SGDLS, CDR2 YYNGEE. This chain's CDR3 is CASSVGDRGQETQYF. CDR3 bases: TGTGCCAGCAGCGTAGGGGACAGGGGCCAAGAGACCCAGTACTTC.

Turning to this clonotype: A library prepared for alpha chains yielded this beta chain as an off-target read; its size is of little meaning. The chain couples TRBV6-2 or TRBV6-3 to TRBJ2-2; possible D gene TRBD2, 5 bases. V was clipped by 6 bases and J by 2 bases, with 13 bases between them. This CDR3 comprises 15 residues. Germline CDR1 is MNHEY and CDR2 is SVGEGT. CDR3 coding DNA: TGTGCCAGCAGCCGACAAGCGGTTAACACCGGGGAGCTGTTTTTT. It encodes CASSRQAVNTGELFF.

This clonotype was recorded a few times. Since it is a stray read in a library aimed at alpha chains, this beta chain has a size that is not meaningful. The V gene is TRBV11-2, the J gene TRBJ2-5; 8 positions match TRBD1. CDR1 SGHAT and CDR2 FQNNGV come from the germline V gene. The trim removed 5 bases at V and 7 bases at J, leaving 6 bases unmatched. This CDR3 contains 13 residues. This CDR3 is CASSPGQGRTQYF. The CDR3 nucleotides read TGTGCCAGCAGCCCCGGACAGGGTCGGACCCAGTACTTC.

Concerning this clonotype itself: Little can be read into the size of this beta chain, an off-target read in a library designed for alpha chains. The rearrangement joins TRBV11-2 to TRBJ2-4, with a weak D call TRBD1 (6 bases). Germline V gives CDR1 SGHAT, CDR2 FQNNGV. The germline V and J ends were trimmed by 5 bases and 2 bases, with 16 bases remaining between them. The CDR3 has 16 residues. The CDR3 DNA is TGTGCCAGCAGCCCTACTACCAGGGGAACCAAAAACATTCAGTACTTC. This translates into CASSPTTRGTKNIQYF.

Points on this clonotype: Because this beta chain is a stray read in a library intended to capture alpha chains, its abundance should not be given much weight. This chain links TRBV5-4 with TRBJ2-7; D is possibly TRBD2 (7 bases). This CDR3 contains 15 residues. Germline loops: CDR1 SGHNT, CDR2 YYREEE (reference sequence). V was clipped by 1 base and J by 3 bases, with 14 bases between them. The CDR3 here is CASSLIGGQSYEQYF. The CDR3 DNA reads TGTGCCAGCAGCTTGATCGGGGGGCAAAGCTACGAGCAGTACTTC. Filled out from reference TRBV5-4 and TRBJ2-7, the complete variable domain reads ETGVTQSPTHLIKTRGQQVTLRCSSQSGHNTVSWYQQALGQGPQFIFQYYREEENGRGNFPPRFSGLQFPNYSSELNVNALELDDSALYLCASSLIGGQSYEQYFGPGTRLTVT.

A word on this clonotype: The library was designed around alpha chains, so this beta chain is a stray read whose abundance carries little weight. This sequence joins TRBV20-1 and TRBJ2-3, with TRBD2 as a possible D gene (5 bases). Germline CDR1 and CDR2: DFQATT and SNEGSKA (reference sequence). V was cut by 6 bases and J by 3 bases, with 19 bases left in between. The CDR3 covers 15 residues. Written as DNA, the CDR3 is TGCAGTGCCACAAACCCTAGCCGGGGAACAGATACGCAGTATTTT. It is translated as CSATNPSRGTDTQYF.

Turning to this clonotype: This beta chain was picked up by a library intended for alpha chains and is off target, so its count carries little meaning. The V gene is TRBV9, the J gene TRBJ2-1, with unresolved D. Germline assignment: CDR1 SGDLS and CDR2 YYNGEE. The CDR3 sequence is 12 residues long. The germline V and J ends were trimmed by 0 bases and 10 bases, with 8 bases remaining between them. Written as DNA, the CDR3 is TGTGCCAGCAGCGTAGAATCCCACGAGCAGTTCTTC. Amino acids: CASSVESHEQFF. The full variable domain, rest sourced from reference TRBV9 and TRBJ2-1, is DSGVTQTPKHLITATGQRVTLRCSPRSGDLSVYWYQQSLDQGLQFLIQYYNGEERAKGNILERFSAQQFPDLHSELNLSSLELGDSALYFCASSVESHEQFFGPGTRLTVL.

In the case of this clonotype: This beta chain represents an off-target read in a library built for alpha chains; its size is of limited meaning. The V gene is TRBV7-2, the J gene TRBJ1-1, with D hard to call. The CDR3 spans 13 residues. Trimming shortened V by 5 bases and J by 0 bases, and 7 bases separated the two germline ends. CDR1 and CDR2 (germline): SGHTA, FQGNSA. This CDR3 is CASSPPLNTEAFF. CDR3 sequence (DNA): TGTGCCAGCAGCCCCCCCCTGAACACTGAAGCTTTCTTT.

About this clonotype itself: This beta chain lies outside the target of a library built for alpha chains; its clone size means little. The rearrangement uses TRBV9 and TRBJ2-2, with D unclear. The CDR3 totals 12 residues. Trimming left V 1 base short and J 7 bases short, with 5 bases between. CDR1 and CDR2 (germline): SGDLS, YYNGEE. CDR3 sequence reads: CASSVYDGELFF. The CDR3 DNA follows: TGTGCCAGCAGCGTATATGACGGGGAGCTGTTTTTT.

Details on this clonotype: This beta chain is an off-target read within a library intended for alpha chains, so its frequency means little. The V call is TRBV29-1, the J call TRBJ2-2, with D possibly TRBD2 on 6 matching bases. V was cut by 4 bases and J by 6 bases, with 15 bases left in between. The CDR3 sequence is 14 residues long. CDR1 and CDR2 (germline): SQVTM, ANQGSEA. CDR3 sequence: CSVGEVLDAGELFF. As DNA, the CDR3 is TGCAGCGTTGGGGAGGTACTAGATGCCGGGGAGCTGTTTTTT.

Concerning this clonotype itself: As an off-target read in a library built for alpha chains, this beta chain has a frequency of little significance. The CDR3, as DNA: TGTGCCAGCAGCTCCCGGGACAGGGGTGCCTACGAGCAGTACTTC. This encodes CASSSRDRGAYEQYF. The chain combines TRBV7-9 with TRBJ2-7, with TRBD1 identical over 10 bases. CDR1 and CDR2 (germline): SEHNR, FQNEAQ (reference sequence). This CDR3 has 15 amino acids. V lost 4 bases to trimming and J lost 2 bases; unmatched junction nucleotides: 5.